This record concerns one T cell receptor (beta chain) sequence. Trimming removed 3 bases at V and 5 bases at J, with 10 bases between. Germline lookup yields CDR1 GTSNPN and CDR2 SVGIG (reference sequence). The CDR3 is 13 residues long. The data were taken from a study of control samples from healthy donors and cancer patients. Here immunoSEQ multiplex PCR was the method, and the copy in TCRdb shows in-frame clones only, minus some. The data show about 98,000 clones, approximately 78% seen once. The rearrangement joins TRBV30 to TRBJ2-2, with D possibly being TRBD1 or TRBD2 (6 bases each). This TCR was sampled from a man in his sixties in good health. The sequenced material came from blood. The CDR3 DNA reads TGTGCCTGGAGGGGGGCGGGGACCGGGGAGCTGTTTTTT. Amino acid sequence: CAWRGAGTGELFF. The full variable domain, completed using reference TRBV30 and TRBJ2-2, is SQTIHQWPATLVQPVGSPLSLECTVEGTSNPNLYWYRQAAGRGLQLLFYSVGIGQISSEVPQNLSASRPQDRQFILSSKKLLLSDSGFYLCAWRGAGTGELFFGEGSRLTVL.